This T cell receptor (beta chain) comes out of a study of blood T cell repertoires in COVID-19. Germline V gives CDR1 SGHNT, CDR2 YENEEA. V dropped 5 bases and J dropped 5; count of bases not matched to a gene: 5. The CDR3 has 15 amino acids. Repertoires were generated with immunoSEQ multiplex PCR, while TCRdb's copy carries only in-frame clones and drops some. Seen here are 210,000 or so clones, about 80% observed once, and the top ten hold around 2%. V usage is TRBV11-3 and J usage is TRBJ2-1; 11 bases align to TRBD2. Source material: PBMCs or T cells enriched from blood (not recorded which). The receptor's source is a man aged 55 to 70 who had recovered from COVID-19. CDR3 DNA: TGTGCCAGCAGCCCACTAGCGGGGGTGGACAATGAGCAGTTCTTC. It specifies CASSPLAGVDNEQFF.